Presented here are 22 T cell receptor beta chains from one specimen sequenced in a study of blood T cell repertoires in COVID-19. Method: immunoSEQ multiplex PCR; TCRdb's copy keeps in-frame clones and lacks some. The profile shows 45,000 to 55,000 clones, 75% to 95% of them singletons. The source material was peripheral blood. The receptors shown here come from a woman between 40 and 55 years old with active COVID-19.

V gene TRBV28 combines with J gene TRBJ1-1, with a tentative D call TRBD1 (6 bases). V dropped 2 bases and J dropped 0 bases, with 16 bases sitting between them. CDR3 length: 17 residues. Germline lookup yields CDR1 MDHEN and CDR2 SYDVKM. This CDR3 reads CASSLRTAPVLNTEAFF. DNA for the CDR3: TGTGCCAGCAGTTTAAGGACAGCACCAGTGTTGAACACTGAAGCTTTCTTT.

The genes are TRBV10-1 and TRBJ1-1, with 7 bases matching TRBD1. The V gene end was trimmed by 6 bases and the J gene end by 4 bases; junction bases not matched to a gene: 5. The germline gives CDR1 WNHNN, CDR2 SYGVQD (reference sequence). The CDR3 extends over 13 amino acids. DNA of the CDR3: TGCGCCAGCAGCTACGACAGGGCCACTGAAGCTTTCTTT. Translated: CASSYDRATEAFF.

The genes are TRBV4-3 and TRBJ1-1; 9 bases line up with TRBD1. Germline lookup yields CDR1 LGHNA and CDR2 YSLEER. The CDR3 runs 20 residues. After removal of 0 bases from V and 5 bases from J, the junction contained 19 bases not matched to a gene. The CDR3, as DNA: TGCGCCAGCAGCCAAGAGGCAAACACCGGGACAGGGAATTGGGGGACTGAAGCTTTCTTT. It encodes CASSQEANTGTGNWGTEAFF.

The genes are TRBV11-3 and TRBJ2-3; D might be TRBD2 (5 bases). Looked up from germline, CDR1 is SGHNT and CDR2 is YENEEA. Trimming took off 3 bases at V and 3 bases at J, with 7 bases between the two ends. The CDR3 is 13 residues long. For the CDR3, the DNA is TGTGCCAGCAGCTTGAGGGAAACAGATACGCAGTATTTT. It yields the protein CASSLRETDTQYF.

The chain recombines TRBV19 with TRBJ1-2; no clear D gene. The CDR3 extends over 16 amino acids. With 2 bases removed from V and 2 bases from J, the gap between germline ends came to 15 bases. CDR1 is LNHDA, CDR2 SQIVND, per germline (reference sequence). The CDR3 is CASSIILSRGNYGYTF. The CDR3 DNA reads TGTGCCAGTAGTATAATCCTCTCCAGAGGAAACTATGGCTACACCTTC.

This clone has only one observation. The J gene is TRBJ1-1, the V gene TRBV11-1; D not certain. CDR3 length: 16 residues. Germline V gene sequence: CDR1 SGHAT, CDR2 FQDESV (reference sequence). The ends were cut back, 5 bases at V and 3 bases at J, with 19 bases in the middle. CDR3 nucleotide sequence: TGTGCCAGCAGCACTTTCAGGCATAAAGCGGACACTGAAGCTTTCTTT. Its translation: CASSTFRHKADTEAFF.

The chain employs TRBV6-6 and TRBJ2-1, with 9 bases identical to TRBD1. The CDR3 is 15 residues long. Germline CDR1 MNHNY, CDR2 SVGAGI (reference sequence). Unmatched junction bases numbered 7, after V lost 6 bases and J lost 4 bases. The CDR3 nucleotides are TGTGCCAGCAGCTACAACAGGGGGCTATACAATGAGCAGTTCTTC. This codes for CASSYNRGLYNEQFF.

The chain links TRBV5-6 to TRBJ2-5; 9 bases align to TRBD2. Trimming at V came to 5 bases and at J to 0 bases, leaving 8 bases not matched to a gene. Germline V gives CDR1 SGHDT, CDR2 YYEEEE. This CDR3 has 16 amino acids. CDR3 residues: CASSRSGGSYQETQYF. The CDR3 bases are TGTGCCAGCAGTCGCAGCGGGGGGTCGTACCAAGAGACCCAGTACTTC.

The chain employs TRBV27 and TRBJ1-2; unclear D gene. The CDR3 runs 13 residues. V shed 0 bases and J shed 4 bases, with 6 bases lying between them. From germline, CDR1 is MNHEY and CDR2 SMNVEV (reference sequence). The CDR3: CASSLSGSYGYTF. CDR3 bases: TGTGCCAGCAGTTTATCAGGGAGCTATGGCTACACCTTC.

This chain joins TRBV6-4 and TRBJ1-2; D not certain. CDR1 MRHNA and CDR2 SNTAGT come from the germline V gene. Between the trimmed V and J ends, which lost 5 bases and 0 bases, there was a span of 7 bases. This CDR3 comprises 13 residues. The CDR3 bases are TGTGCCAGCAGTCCGGAGGCTAACTATGGCTACACCTTC. Protein: CASSPEANYGYTF.

The V call is TRBV15, the J call TRBJ2-1; TRBD2 matches at 9 bases. Trimming removed 2 bases from V and 3 bases from J; junction bases left unmatched: 5. Germline loops: CDR1 LNHNV, CDR2 YYDKDF (reference sequence). The CDR3 runs 16 residues. This CDR3 is CATSRLSGGIYNEQFF. The CDR3 region has the DNA TGTGCCACCAGCAGACTTAGCGGGGGCATCTACAATGAGCAGTTCTTC.

The rearrangement uses TRBV5-4 and TRBJ2-2; 8 bases map to TRBD1. Germline CDR1 reads SGHNT; CDR2 reads YYREEE (reference sequence). After removal of 0 bases from V and 6 bases from J, the junction contained 4 bases not matched to a gene. The CDR3 is made up of 15 amino acids. DNA of the CDR3: TGTGCCAGCAGCTTGGGACAGGGGAAGGCCGGGGAGCTGTTTTTT. Translation: CASSLGQGKAGELFF. Full variable domain (outside the CDR3, taken from reference TRBV5-4 and TRBJ2-2): ETGVTQSPTHLIKTRGQQVTLRCSSQSGHNTVSWYQQALGQGPQFIFQYYREEENGRGNFPPRFSGLQFPNYSSELNVNALELDDSALYLCASSLGQGKAGELFFGEGSRLTVL.

The CDR3 loop reads CASGLAGVGQFF. CDR3 coding DNA: TGTGCTAGTGGTTTGGCAGGGGTTGGGCAGTTCTTC. The rearrangement links TRBV12-5 to TRBJ2-1; possible D gene TRBD1, 6 bases. This CDR3 is built from 12 residues. Germline assignment: CDR1 LGHNT and CDR2 FRNRAP. V was shortened by 1 base and J by 12 bases, with 10 bases between the two germline ends.

The chain recombines TRBV7-3 with TRBJ2-2; 8 bases line up with TRBD1. The CDR3 loop spans 14 amino acids. Germline V CDR1 and CDR2: SGHTA, FQGTGA. The V gene end was trimmed by 5 bases and the J gene end by 6 bases; junction bases not matched to a gene: 5. CDR3 amino acids: CASSPQDRAGELFF. The DNA for the CDR3 is TGTGCCAGCAGCCCCCAGGACAGGGCCGGGGAGCTGTTTTTT.

The chain couples TRBV2 to TRBJ1-2, with D possibly being TRBD1 (5 bases). This CDR3 contains 16 residues. V lost 2 bases, J lost 3 bases, and 16 bases lay in between. Germline loops: CDR1 SNHLY, CDR2 FYNNEI. This CDR3 is CASSESRGFPYYGYTF. Written as DNA, the CDR3 is TGTGCCAGCAGTGAAAGTAGGGGATTCCCTTACTATGGCTACACCTTC.

The chain employs TRBV10-3 and TRBJ1-1; 8 bases agree with TRBD1. The ends lost 8 bases at V and 2 bases at J; junction bases unmatched: 4. Germline CDR1 is ENHRY and CDR2 is SYGVKD. CDR3 length: 13 amino acids. The CDR3 loop reads CAIGQGQNTEAFF. For the CDR3, the DNA is TGTGCCATCGGACAGGGACAAAACACTGAAGCTTTCTTT.

This clone was found a few times. One junction end disagrees with the germline gene, perhaps due to a read error. The V gene is TRBV6-6, the J gene TRBJ2-3; TRBD1 matches at 7 bases. Germline V lookup: CDR1 MNHNY, CDR2 SVGAGI (reference sequence). This CDR3 contains 9 residues. CDR3 sequence: CPRGNTQYF. CDR3 nucleotide sequence: TGCCCCAGGGGGAATACGCAGTATTTT.

V usage is TRBV10-3 and J usage is TRBJ1-3; D ambiguous. Trimming removed 8 bases at V and 1 base at J, with 9 bases between. Germline-derived CDR1 and CDR2 are ENHRY and SYGVKD. The CDR3 is made up of 13 amino acids. CDR3 DNA: TGTGCCATCCGTCCCCCGTCTGGAAACACCATATATTTT. Amino acids: CAIRPPSGNTIYF.

The chain recombines TRBV19 with TRBJ2-3, with D hard to call. Deletions cut 1 base from V and 5 bases from J, with 7 bases between. The CDR3 is made up of 13 amino acids. CDR1 and CDR2 from the germline V gene are LNHDA and SQIVND (reference sequence). The DNA for the CDR3 is TGTGCCAGTAGTATAGGACCTAGAGATACGCAGTATTTT. It encodes CASSIGPRDTQYF.

This chain joins TRBV18 and TRBJ1-5, with D unresolved. The CDR3 is 15 residues long. The ends were cut back, 0 bases at V and 1 base at J, with 7 bases in the middle. Germline values: CDR1 KGHSH, CDR2 LQKENI. DNA of the CDR3: TGTGCCAGCTCACCACCCGGCGGGAGCAATCAGCCCCAGCATTTT. Protein sequence: CASSPPGGSNQPQHF.

This chain connects TRBV6-1 to TRBJ1-3; D not certain. Between the trimmed V and J ends, which lost 2 bases and 0 bases, there was a span of 5 bases. The CDR3 is 14 amino acids. Germline loops: CDR1 MNHNS, CDR2 SASEGT. The CDR3 coding sequence is TGTGCCAGCAGTGAACGGGACTCTGGAAACACCATATATTTT. Its protein is CASSERDSGNTIYF.

The rearrangement joins TRBV19 to TRBJ1-2, with 11 bases matching TRBD1. V shed 3 bases, J shed 7 bases, and the junction held 10 bases outside the gene matches. Per germline, CDR1 LNHDA and CDR2 SQIVND (reference sequence). The CDR3 runs to 16 residues. CDR3 DNA: TGTGCCAGTAGTATCAGAGAGAGGACAGGGGGCAGTGGCTACACCTTC. This gives the protein CASSIRERTGGSGYTF.